The clone carrying this T cell receptor beta chain has a single count. Germline CDR1 and CDR2: LNHDA and SQIVND (reference sequence). J gave up 5 bases and V 4 bases, and 1 base lay outside the gene matches. The CDR3 consists of 13 residues. The table came from immunoSEQ multiplex PCR; TCRdb's copy has only in-frame clones and leaves some out. The table includes 300,000 to 350,000 clones, 90% detected once. The sample belongs to a study of blood T cell repertoires in COVID-19. Overall study: T cells, B-cell-depleted T cells, or PBMCs provided the cDNA or gDNA that served as material.

The chain uses TRBV19 and TRBJ2-5; TRBD1 aligns across 10 bases. Source material: peripheral blood. The receptor was derived from a woman in her 30s with COVID-19, enrolled during active disease. The CDR3 DNA is TGTGCCAGTAGTAGGGGACAGGGGGAGACCCAGTACTTC. Protein product: CASSRGQGETQYF.